This T cell receptor (beta chain) comes out of a study of beta chain features in type 1 diabetes. Deletions cut 0 bases from V and 4 bases from J, with 12 bases between. Germline assignment: CDR1 LNHNV and CDR2 YYDKDF (reference sequence). The CDR3 contains 15 residues. Central memory, naive, regulatory and stem cell-like memory CD4+ cells were sorted by CD45RO/CCR7/CD25/CD127/CD95/CD27. The entirety of the isolated RNA underwent reverse transcription, so expressed TCRB transcripts were sequenced. Generated by immunoSEQ multiplex PCR, the TCRdb table keeps only in-frame clones and is missing some. The table lists 300,000 to 350,000 clones, about 14% of them singletons, with under 8.5% in the top ten. Study-wide points: In the patient group, naive, central memory and Treg TCRB repertoires seemed more alike than in the healthy donor group. Any HLA-type effect on TCRB rearrangement remained unresolved here.

Concerning this clone: Antigen unknown.

The chain recombines TRBV15 with TRBJ1-1; a possible D gene is TRBD1 (6 bases). The sample was central memory CD4+ T cells from blood. The origin of this receptor is a man aged 25 to 40 in good health. The chain's CDR3 is CATSRDRLGATEAFF. CDR3 coding DNA: TGTGCCACCAGCAGAGATCGATTGGGGGCCACTGAAGCTTTCTTT.